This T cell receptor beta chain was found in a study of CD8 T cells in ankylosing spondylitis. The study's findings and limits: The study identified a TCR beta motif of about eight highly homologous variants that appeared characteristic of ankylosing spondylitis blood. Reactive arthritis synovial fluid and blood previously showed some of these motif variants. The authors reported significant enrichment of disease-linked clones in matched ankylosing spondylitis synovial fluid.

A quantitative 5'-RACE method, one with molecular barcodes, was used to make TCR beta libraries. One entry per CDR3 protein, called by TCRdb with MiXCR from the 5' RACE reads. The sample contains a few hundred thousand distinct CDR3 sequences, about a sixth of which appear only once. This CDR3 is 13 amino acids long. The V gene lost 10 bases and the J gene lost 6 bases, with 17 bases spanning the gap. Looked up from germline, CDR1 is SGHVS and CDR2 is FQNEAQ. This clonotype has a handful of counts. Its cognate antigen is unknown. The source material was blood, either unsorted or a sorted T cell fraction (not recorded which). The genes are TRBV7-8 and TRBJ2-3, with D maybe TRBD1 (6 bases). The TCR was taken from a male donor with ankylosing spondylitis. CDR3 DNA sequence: TGTGCCATCTCACCCGACAGGTCGGATACGCAGTATTTT. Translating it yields CAISPDRSDTQYF.